The 19 T cell receptor beta chains presented below share a single source sample, sequenced in a study of Graves' ophthalmopathy and Graves' hyperthyroidism. RNA transcripts served as template for amplifying TCR beta CDR3 sequences. HTBI-primed RT-PCR formed the first round, and a multiplex PCR formed the second. From the multiplex PCR reads, TCRdb called clonotypes with MiXCR, one entry per CDR3 protein. Of a few hundred thousand distinct CDR3 sequences in the sample, approximately 17% are singletons; the top ten hold roughly 2.4%. Material for sequencing was peripheral blood. These receptors originate from an adult woman with stable Graves' hyperthyroidism.

The V gene is TRBV6-2 or TRBV6-3, the J gene TRBJ1-4; tentative D call: TRBD1 (5 bases). Germline CDR1 MNHEY, CDR2 SVGEGT. The CDR3 runs to 13 residues. The V gene lost 2 bases and the J gene lost 5 bases, with 6 bases spanning the gap. The CDR3, as DNA: TGTGCCAGCAGTTACAGGGGCAATGAAAAACTGTTTTTT. Amino acid sequence: CASSYRGNEKLFF.

This clonotype showed up many times. The chain links TRBV14 to TRBJ2-2; no reliable D call. This CDR3 contains 14 residues. V lost 6 bases and J lost 1, with 9 bases in between. Germline V gene lookup returns CDR1 SGHDN and CDR2 FVKESK. CDR3 loop: CASREDQNTGELFF. CDR3 coding DNA: TGTGCCAGCAGAGAGGACCAGAACACCGGGGAGCTGTTTTTT.

As concerns this clonotype: A single base separates this from a much larger clone, so it may be a read error. The chain recombines TRBV7-2 with TRBJ2-2; perhaps TRBD2 as D (5 bases). Germline lookup yields CDR1 SGHTA and CDR2 FQGNSA. The CDR3 has 14 residues. As DNA, the CDR3 is TGTGCCAGTTGCCGGGAAACGAACACCGGGGAGCTGTGTTTT. Amino acids: CASCRETNTGELCF.

The rearrangement uses TRBV12-3 or TRBV12-4 and TRBJ2-2; TRBD2 is a possible D gene (6 bases). CDR3 length equals 15 residues. Deletions cut 11 bases from V and 0 bases from J, with 16 bases between. Here the CDR3 reads CAVNRWGANTGELFF. DNA for the CDR3: TGTGCCGTAAATAGGTGGGGGGCGAACACCGGGGAGCTGTTTTTT.

The J gene is TRBJ1-5, the V gene TRBV19, with a weak D call TRBD1 (5 bases). Germline V gives CDR1 LNHDA, CDR2 SQIVND (reference sequence). The CDR3 consists of 15 residues. V dropped 10 bases and J dropped 0 bases, with 16 bases sitting between them. CDR3 region: CATRVGAVSNQPQHF. CDR3 in DNA: TGTGCCACCAGGGTAGGGGCCGTTAGCAATCAGCCCCAGCATTTT.

This clonotype was detected many times. This chain connects TRBV6-2 or TRBV6-3 to TRBJ1-2; 8 positions match TRBD1. Germline V gene lookup returns CDR1 MNHEY and CDR2 SVGEGT. V lost 4 bases, J lost 3 bases, and 7 bases stayed unmatched. CDR3 length: 15 residues. CDR3 nucleotide sequence: TGTGCCAGCAGTTCGAGCGGGGGACAGGACTATGGCTACACCTTC. This sequence encodes CASSSSGGQDYGYTF.

This clonotype has at least ten counts. The V and J genes are TRBV7-9 and TRBJ1-1, with D tentatively TRBD1 (6 bases). Looked up from germline, CDR1 is SEHNR and CDR2 is FQNEAQ (reference sequence). The CDR3 length is 15 residues. V was pared by 3 bases and J by 0 bases, with 11 bases between. CDR3 protein: CASSFRDTMNTEAFF. CDR3 nucleotides: TGTGCCAGCAGCTTCCGGGACACCATGAACACTGAAGCTTTCTTT.

This clonotype was recorded at least ten times. The rearrangement links TRBV5-5 to TRBJ2-7; D is possibly TRBD2 (5 bases). In germline, CDR1 is SGHKS, CDR2 YYEKEE (reference sequence). V was pared by 1 base and J by 2 bases, with 13 bases between. The CDR3 has 15 amino acids. The CDR3 bases are TGTGCCAGCAGCTTGTCCAGAGGGTTCCCCTACGAGCAGTACTTC. It encodes CASSLSRGFPYEQYF.

The J gene is TRBJ1-1, the V gene TRBV5-1; D is unresolved. Germline CDR1 is SGHRS and CDR2 is YFSETQ. V dropped 4 bases and J dropped 8 bases, with 3 bases sitting between them. The CDR3 is 9 amino acids. CDR3 protein: CASSREAFF. The CDR3 coding sequence is TGCGCCAGCAGCCGCGAAGCTTTCTTT.

This clonotype showed up many times. V is TRBV7-3 and J is TRBJ2-5; 10 bases agree with TRBD1. Germline lookup yields CDR1 SGHTA and CDR2 FQGTGA. This CDR3 comprises 17 residues. V was clipped by 2 bases and J by 3 bases; unmatched bases: 9. The CDR3 region is CASSLQSFGQGEETQYF. The CDR3 bases are TGTGCCAGCAGCTTACAGTCTTTTGGACAGGGGGAAGAGACCCAGTACTTC.

This clonotype was detected ten times or more. The chain carries TRBV11-1 and TRBJ2-6; no reliable D call. CDR3 size: 17 residues. V was shortened by 5 bases and J by 4 bases, with 18 bases between the two germline ends. The germline CDR1 and CDR2 sequences are SGHAT and FQDESV (reference sequence). The CDR3 protein is CASSPYPVGTGANVLTF. DNA of the CDR3: TGTGCCAGCAGCCCTTACCCTGTGGGTACCGGGGCCAACGTCCTGACTTTC. Combining the CDR3 with reference TRBV11-1 and TRBJ2-6 gives the whole variable domain EAEVAQSPRYKITEKSQAVAFWCDPISGHATLYWYRQILGQGPELLVQFQDESVVDDSQLPKDRFSAERLKGVDSTLKIQPAELGDSAMYLCASSPYPVGTGANVLTFGAGSRLTVL.

This clonotype was counted ten times or more. The rearrangement links TRBV6-5 to TRBJ2-7, with a possible D match to TRBD2 (6 bases). CDR1 and CDR2 (germline): MNHEY, SVGAGI. V gave up 2 bases and J gave up 6 bases, with 11 bases separating them. The CDR3 is 13 amino acids. The CDR3 loop is CASSYDLGGEQYF. The CDR3 region has the DNA TGTGCCAGCAGTTACGATTTGGGAGGCGAGCAGTACTTC.

The genes are TRBV7-9 and TRBJ1-1; the D gene is possibly TRBD1 (5 bases). Germline V gives CDR1 SEHNR, CDR2 FQNEAQ (reference sequence). CDR3 length equals 15 residues. The V gene lost 5 bases and the J gene lost 2 bases, with 15 bases spanning the gap. The CDR3 loop reads CASSPPGGINTEAFF. CDR3 bases: TGTGCCAGCAGCCCCCCCGGGGGGATAAACACTGAAGCTTTCTTT.

The CDR3 sequence is CASNTLVLARYEQYF. As DNA, the CDR3 is TGTGCCAGCAACACCCTGGTACTAGCGCGCTACGAGCAGTACTTC. The V and J genes are TRBV28 and TRBJ2-7; TRBD2 agrees at 7 bases. In germline, CDR1 is MDHEN, CDR2 SYDVKM. There are 15 residues in the CDR3. J was trimmed by 3 bases and V by 7 bases; bases with no gene match: 12.

This clonotype was detected ten times or more. The chain carries TRBV11-2 and TRBJ1-5; D possibly corresponds to TRBD1 (6 bases). V lost 4 bases to trimming and J lost 5 bases, with 9 bases between them. Germline V lookup: CDR1 SGHAT, CDR2 FQNNGV. This CDR3 is 13 amino acids long. The CDR3 protein is CASSSHRDQPQHF. In DNA, the CDR3 is TGTGCCAGCAGCTCCCACAGGGATCAGCCCCAGCATTTT.

This clonotype was counted ten times or more. The chain joins TRBV19 to TRBJ2-7; 11 nucleotides line up with TRBD2. Germline CDR1 is LNHDA and CDR2 is SQIVND (reference sequence). There are 15 residues in the CDR3. After removal of 5 bases from V and 2 bases from J, the junction contained 5 bases not matched to a gene. CDR3 protein: CASSRIAGGPYEQYF. The CDR3 nucleotides read TGTGCCAGTAGTCGAATAGCGGGAGGGCCCTACGAGCAGTACTTC.

This clonotype was observed at least ten times. The chain joins TRBV12-3 or TRBV12-4 to TRBJ2-2; maybe TRBD1 (6 bases). The CDR3 is 13 residues long. V was shortened by 11 bases and J by 6 bases, with 16 bases between the two germline ends. CDR3 nucleotides: TGTGCCCTGAGGGGGTCCTGGGCCGGGGAGCTGTTTTTT. It translates to CALRGSWAGELFF.

This clonotype was observed at least ten times. The rearrangement links TRBV15 to TRBJ2-2, with 14 nucleotides matching TRBD2. CDR1 LNHNV and CDR2 YYDKDF come from the germline V gene (reference sequence). With V trimmed by 8 bases and J by 5 bases, 16 bases remained unmatched. This CDR3 is built from 19 residues. In nucleotides, the CDR3 is TGTGCCACCCAAATGTCCTTTGGACTAGCGGGAGGTCTAACCGGGGAGCTGTTTTTT. Translation: CATQMSFGLAGGLTGELFF. The whole variable domain, filled in from reference TRBV15 and TRBJ2-2, reads DAMVIQNPRYQVTQFGKPVTLSCSQTLNHNVMYWYQQKSSQAPKLLFHYYDKDFNNEADTPDNFQSRRPNTSFCFLDIRSPGLGDTAMYLCATQMSFGLAGGLTGELFFGEGSRLTVL.

In its sample, this clonotype was seen many times. V and J are TRBV12-3 or TRBV12-4 and TRBJ2-5; D is ambiguous. CDR3 length equals 14 residues. V lost 1 base and J lost 1, with 7 bases in between. CDR3 sequence: CASSLGGSQETQYF. DNA for the CDR3: TGTGCCAGCAGTTTAGGAGGCTCCCAAGAGACCCAGTACTTC.